This T cell receptor (beta chain) was obtained from a study of response to subunit inactivated influenza vaccine. Findings and limits, study-wide: With each seasonal influenza vaccination, the authors suggested, few new T cells are recruited.

As regards this clonotype: Its target is unknown.

This CDR3 region has 14 residues. V was cut by 4 bases and J by 3 bases, with 10 bases left in between. Germline CDR1 MNHEY, CDR2 SVGEGT. TCRdb recomputed calls from the RT-PCR reads with MiXCR, one row per CDR3 protein. Seen here are 750,000 to 850,000 distinct CDR3 sequences, about 18% observed once, and the top ten hold 11%. The TCR comes from a man aged 45-65 years who received an inactivated influenza vaccine. The sequences come from PBMCs from blood, collected about 5 days after vaccination. This sequence joins TRBV6-2 or TRBV6-3 and TRBJ1-5; D gene ambiguous. CDR3 bases: TGTGCCAGCAGTTGGGCGGGCCCCAATCAGCCCCAGCATTTT. The encoded protein is CASSWAGPNQPQHF.